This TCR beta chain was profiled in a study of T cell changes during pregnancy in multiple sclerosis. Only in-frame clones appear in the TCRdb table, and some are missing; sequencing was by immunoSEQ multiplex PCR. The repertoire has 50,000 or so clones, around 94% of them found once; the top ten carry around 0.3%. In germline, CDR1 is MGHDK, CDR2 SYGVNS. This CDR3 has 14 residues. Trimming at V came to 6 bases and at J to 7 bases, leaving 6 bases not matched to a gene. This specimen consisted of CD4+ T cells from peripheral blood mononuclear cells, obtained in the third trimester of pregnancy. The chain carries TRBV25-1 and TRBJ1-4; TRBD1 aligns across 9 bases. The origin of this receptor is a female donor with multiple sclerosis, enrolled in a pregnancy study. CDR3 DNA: TGTGCCAGCAGGGGACAGGGCAGTTTTGAAAAACTGTTTTTT. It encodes CASRGQGSFEKLFF.